This T cell receptor beta chain was sequenced for a study of vaccination effects on CD4 cells after COVID-19. In the study overall: Before any sequencing was done, the ViraFEST assay used viral peptide pools to expand antigen-specific CD4+ T cells. Cultivation was performed at some 1.9 million PBMC per well with around 9.3 IU/ml IL-2 and about 10 ug/ml peptides added. Study outcomes and limitations: The study, lacking early post-infection timepoints, had few convalescent patients.

The repertoire was sequenced with immunoSEQ multiplex PCR; TCRdb's copy has only in-frame clones and lacks some. The table has tens of thousands of clones, 72% seen once. Subsequent to approximately 9 days of culture, CD4+ T cells were isolated. For this clone: Antigen: not known.

The germline CDR1 and CDR2 sequences are SGHAT and FQNNGV. Trimming took off 6 bases at V and 7 bases at J, with 31 bases between the two ends. This CDR3 spans 18 amino acids. Material: CD4+ T cells from PBMCs cultured without peptide, obtained before COVID-19 vaccination. The V gene is TRBV11-2, the J gene TRBJ2-7, with D perhaps given as TRBD1 or TRBD2 (5 bases each). This receptor was obtained from a human donor who had a prior SARS-CoV-2 infection. The CDR3 protein is CASRPIRSKGRISEEQYF. The DNA of the CDR3 is TGTGCCAGCAGACCGATTCGGAGTAAGGGACGGATTTCCGAAGAGCAGTACTTC. The full variable domain, with the rest looked up from reference TRBV11-2 and TRBJ2-7, is EAGVAQSPRYKIIEKRQSVAFWCNPISGHATLYWYQQILGQGPKLLIQFQNNGVVDDSQLPKDRFSAERLKGVDSTLKIQPAKLEDSAVYLCASRPIRSKGRISEEQYFGPGTRLTVT.